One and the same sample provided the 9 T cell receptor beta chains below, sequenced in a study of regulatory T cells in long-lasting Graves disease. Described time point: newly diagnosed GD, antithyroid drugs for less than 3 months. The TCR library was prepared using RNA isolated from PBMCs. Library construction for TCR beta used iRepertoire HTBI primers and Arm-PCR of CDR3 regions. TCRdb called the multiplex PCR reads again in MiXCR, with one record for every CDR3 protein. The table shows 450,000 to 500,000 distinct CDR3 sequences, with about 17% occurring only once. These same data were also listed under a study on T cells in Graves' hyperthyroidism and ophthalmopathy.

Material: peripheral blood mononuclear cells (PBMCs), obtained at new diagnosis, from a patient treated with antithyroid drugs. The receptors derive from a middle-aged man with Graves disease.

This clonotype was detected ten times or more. The CDR3 DNA reads as TGTGCCACCAGCAGAGCCGGGACAGCGAACACTGAAGCTTTCTTT. This codes for CATSRAGTANTEAFF. The chain links TRBV15 to TRBJ1-1, with 7 bases aligning to TRBD1. Germline trimming cut 1 base from V and 1 base from J; bases unmatched to any gene: 3. CDR1 and CDR2 from the germline V gene are LNHNV and YYDKDF (reference sequence). This CDR3 has 15 residues.

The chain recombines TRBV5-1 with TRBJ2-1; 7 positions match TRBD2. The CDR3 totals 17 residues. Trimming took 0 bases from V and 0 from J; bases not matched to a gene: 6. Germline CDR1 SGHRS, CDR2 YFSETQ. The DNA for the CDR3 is TGCGCCAGCAGCTTGGTTGGGGGGGGATCCTCCTACAATGAGCAGTTCTTC. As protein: CASSLVGGGSSYNEQFF.

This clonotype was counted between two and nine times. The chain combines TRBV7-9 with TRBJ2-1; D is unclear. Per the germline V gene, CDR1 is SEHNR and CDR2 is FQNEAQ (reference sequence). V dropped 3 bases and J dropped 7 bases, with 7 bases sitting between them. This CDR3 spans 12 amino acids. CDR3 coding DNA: TGTGCCAGCAGCTTTGGTCGAAATGAGCAGTTCTTC. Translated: CASSFGRNEQFF. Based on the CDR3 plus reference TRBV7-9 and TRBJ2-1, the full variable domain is DTGVSQNPRHKITKRGQNVTFRCDPISEHNRLYWYRQTLGQGPEFLTYFQNEAQLEKSRLLSDRFSAERPKGSFSTLEIQRTEQGDSAMYLCASSFGRNEQFFGPGTRLTVL.

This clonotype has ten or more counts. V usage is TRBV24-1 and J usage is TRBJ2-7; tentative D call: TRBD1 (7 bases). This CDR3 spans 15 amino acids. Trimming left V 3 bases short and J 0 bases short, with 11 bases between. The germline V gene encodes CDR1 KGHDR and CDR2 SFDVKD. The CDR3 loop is CATSDTRGDSYEQYF. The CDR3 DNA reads TGTGCCACCAGTGATACCAGGGGGGACTCCTACGAGCAGTACTTC.

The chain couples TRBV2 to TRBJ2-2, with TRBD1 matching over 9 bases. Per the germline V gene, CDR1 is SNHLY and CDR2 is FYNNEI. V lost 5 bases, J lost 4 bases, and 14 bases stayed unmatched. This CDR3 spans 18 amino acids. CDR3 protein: CASSSRSTGTGTTGELFF. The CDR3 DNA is TGTGCCAGCAGTTCTCGTTCTACCGGGACAGGGACCACCGGGGAGCTGTTTTTT.

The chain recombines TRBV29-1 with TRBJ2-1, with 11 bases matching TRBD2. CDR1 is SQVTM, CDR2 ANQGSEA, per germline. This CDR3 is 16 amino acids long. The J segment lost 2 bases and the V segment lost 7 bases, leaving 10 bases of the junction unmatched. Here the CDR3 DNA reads TGCAGCGGGGAGGGACTAGCGGAAAGGGCCTACAATGAGCAGTTCTTC. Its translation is CSGEGLAERAYNEQFF.

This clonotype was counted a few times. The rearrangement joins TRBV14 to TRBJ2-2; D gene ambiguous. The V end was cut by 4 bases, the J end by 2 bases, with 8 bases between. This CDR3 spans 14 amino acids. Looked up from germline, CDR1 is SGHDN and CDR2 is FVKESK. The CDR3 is CASSRNTNTGELFF. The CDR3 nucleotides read TGTGCCAGCAGCCGAAATACAAACACCGGGGAGCTGTTTTTT.

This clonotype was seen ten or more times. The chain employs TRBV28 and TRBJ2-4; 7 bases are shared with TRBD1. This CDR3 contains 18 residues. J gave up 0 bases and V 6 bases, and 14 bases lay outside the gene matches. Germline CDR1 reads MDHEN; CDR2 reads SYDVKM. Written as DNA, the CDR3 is TGTGCCAGCAGGAGGACAGGTATCGGGGCCTTAGCCAAAAACATTCAGTACTTC. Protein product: CASRRTGIGALAKNIQYF.

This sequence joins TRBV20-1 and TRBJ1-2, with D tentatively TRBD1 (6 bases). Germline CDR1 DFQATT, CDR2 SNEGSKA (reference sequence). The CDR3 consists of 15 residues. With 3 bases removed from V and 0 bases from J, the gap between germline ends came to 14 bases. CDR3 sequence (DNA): TGCAGTGCTAGTCCAAGACAGGATCCTAACTATGGCTACACCTTC. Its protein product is CSASPRQDPNYGYTF.